Sequencing of this T cell receptor beta chain was carried out in a study of blood T cell repertoires in COVID-19. CDR1 is DFQATT, CDR2 SNEGSKA, per germline (reference sequence). V trimming: 3 bases; J trimming: 2 bases; junction bases outside the gene matches: 8. The CDR3 consists of 15 residues. TCRdb's table, derived via immunoSEQ multiplex PCR, lists solely in-frame clones and lacks some. The data hold more than 200,000 clones, with 85% to 90% observed a single time. The chain couples TRBV20-1 to TRBJ2-7; 9 bases fit TRBD1. Sequencing was performed on peripheral blood. The origin of this receptor is a man aged 45-65 years with COVID-19, enrolled during active disease. The CDR3 is CSASYGGQGTYEQYF. The CDR3 region has the DNA TGCAGTGCTAGTTATGGGGGACAGGGAACCTACGAGCAGTACTTC.